These T cell receptor beta chains were read from a single sample in a study of PD-1 blockade in classical Hodgkin lymphoma. Libraries were prepared by immunoSEQ multiplex PCR; TCRdb keeps only in-frame clonotypes and omits some of them. The sample has around 25,000 clones, 80% to 90% seen once. The source was peripheral blood mononuclear cells (PBMCs), collected before the fourth cycle of nivolumab. The receptors derive from a human donor with classical Hodgkin lymphoma. Each CDR3 is given with its conserved first and last residue. A D gene is named only where the DNA matches it firmly. Not every row has a clone size; where given, it reads once, few, many or a size class.

CDR3 | DNA | size | D | J | V
CASSLGGSVRVQNEKLFF | TGTGCCAGCAGCTTAGGAGGTAGTGTGCGAGTACAGAATGAAAAACTGTTTTTT | NA | NA | TRBJ1-4 | TRBV7-9
CASSFYTSDWKQYF | TGTGCCAGCAGTTTTTATACTAGTGACTGGAAACAGTATTTT | NA | NA | TRBJ2-3 | TRBV28
CASDRQGTNTEAFF | TGTGCCAGCGACAGACAGGGTACGAACACTGAAGCTTTCTTT | NA | TRBD1 | TRBJ1-1 | TRBV7-9
CASRPRGTGNSDTEAFF | TGTGCCAGCAGGCCCCGAGGGACAGGGAATAGTGACACTGAAGCTTTCTTT | NA | TRBD1 | TRBJ1-1 | TRBV2
CASRPDGPGGAFF | TGTGCCAGCAGACCTGATGGCCCAGGCGGAGCTTTCTTT | few | NA | TRBJ1-1 | TRBV7-9
CASSFGLAESYEQYF | TGTGCCAGCAGCTTCGGACTAGCGGAGAGCTACGAGCAGTACTTC | once | TRBD2 | TRBJ2-7 | TRBV7-2
CASSVDRASYNEQFF | TGTGCCAGCAGTGTGGACAGGGCCTCCTACAATGAGCAGTTCTTC | NA | TRBD1 | TRBJ2-1 | TRBV2
CATAALTNTGELFF | TGTGCCACTGCAGCCCTCACGAACACCGGGGAGCTGTTTTTT | NA | NA | TRBJ2-2 | TRBV27
CASSLWAEAGGRYGVQFF | TGTGCCAGCAGTTTATGGGCCGAAGCGGGAGGGCGGTACGGTGTGCAGTTCTTC | NA | TRBD2 | TRBJ2-1 | TRBV28
CATQGQENTGELFF | TGTGCCACCCAGGGACAGGAGAACACCGGGGAGCTGTTTTTT | NA | TRBD1 | TRBJ2-2 | TRBV9
CASSVGQGNTEAFF | TGTGCCAGCAGCGTAGGCCAGGGGAACACTGAAGCTTTCTTT | NA | NA | TRBJ1-1 | TRBV9
CASSSGGFPWEKLFF | TGTGCCAGCAGTTCCGGTGGGTTCCCCTGGGAAAAACTGTTTTTT | NA | NA | TRBJ1-4 | TRBV7-9
CASSQGQVDTEAFF | TGTGCCAGCTCCCAGGGACAAGTAGACACTGAAGCTTTCTTT | NA | NA | TRBJ1-1 | TRBV18
CASSEFQGDQPQHF | TGTGCCAGCTCTGAGTTCCAGGGCGATCAGCCCCAGCATTTT | NA | NA | TRBJ1-5 | TRBV27
CATSRVDRDTGELFF | TGTGCCACCAGCAGAGTAGACAGAGACACCGGGGAGCTGTTTTTT | NA | NA | TRBJ2-2 | TRBV15
CASSLASGNQPQHF | TGTGCCAGCAGCTTAGCGTCCGGCAATCAGCCCCAGCATTTT | NA | NA | TRBJ1-5 | TRBV7-6
CASSFGLAEYNEQFF | TGTGCCAGCAGCTTTGGACTAGCGGAGTACAATGAGCAGTTCTTC | NA | TRBD2 | TRBJ2-1 | TRBV7-9
CASSSRTSGSTDTQYF | TGTGCCAGCAGCTCTCGGACTAGCGGGAGCACAGATACGCAGTATTTT | NA | TRBD2 | TRBJ2-3 | TRBV11-2
CASIRDRGFYEQYF | TGTGCCAGCATCCGGGACAGGGGTTTTTACGAGCAGTACTTC | NA | TRBD1 | TRBJ2-7 | TRBV28
CATFGDYNEQFF | TGTGCCACCTTCGGTGACTACAATGAGCAGTTCTTC | NA | NA | TRBJ2-1 | TRBV2
CAISGSSYEQYF | TGTGCCATCTCCGGGTCGTCCTACGAGCAGTACTTC | once | NA | TRBJ2-7 | TRBV10-3
CASSLGGLLYNEQFF | TGCGCCAGCAGCTTGGGAGGGCTACTCTACAATGAGCAGTTCTTC | NA | NA | TRBJ2-1 | TRBV5-1
CASSPLVNQPRQFF | TGTGCCAGCAGCCCCCTAGTTAATCAGCCCCGGCAGTTCTTC | once | NA | TRBJ2-1 | TRBV9
CASSPEQGYEQYF | TGTGCCAGCAGCCCCGAACAGGGCTACGAGCAGTACTTC | NA | NA | TRBJ2-7 | TRBV9
CASRFDRGHEQYF | TGTGCCAGCAGATTTGACAGGGGGCACGAGCAGTACTTC | NA | TRBD1 | TRBJ2-7 | TRBV6-6
CASSLGQQGYEQYF | TGTGCCAGCAGCTTAGGCCAACAGGGCTACGAGCAGTACTTC | once | NA | TRBJ2-7 | TRBV11-2
CASSLRPGRPQFF | TGTGCCAGCAGCTTACGTCCCGGGAGGCCCCAGTTCTTC | once | TRBD2 | TRBJ2-1 | TRBV7-2
CASSLGARGTEAFF | TGTGCCAGCAGTCTCGGTGCCCGTGGGACTGAAGCTTTCTTT | NA | NA | TRBJ1-1 | TRBV6-5
CAWSVSGEHEQYF | TGTGCCTGGAGTGTTTCAGGGGAGCACGAGCAGTACTTC | NA | NA | TRBJ2-7 | TRBV30
CASSQTGEAFF | TGCGCCAGCAGCCAAACAGGGGAGGCTTTCTTT | NA | TRBD1 | TRBJ1-1 | TRBV4-1
CASSLGVYGYTF | TGTGCCAGCAGCTTAGGCGTGTATGGCTACACCTTC | NA | NA | TRBJ1-2 | TRBV11-3
CASSFGTVMNTEAFF | TGTGCCAGCAGCTTTGGGACGGTGATGAACACTGAAGCTTTCTTT | NA | NA | TRBJ1-1 | TRBV9
CAISPQENKAFF | TGTGCCATCAGTCCGCAGGAAAATAAAGCTTTCTTT | NA | NA | TRBJ1-1 | TRBV10-3
CASSVVPELDYSYTF | TGTGCCAGCAGCGTAGTCCCTGAACTGGACTATAGCTACACCTTC | NA | NA | TRBJ1-2 | TRBV9
CASRSQGRANYGYTF | TGTGCCAGTAGATCCCAAGGGAGGGCTAACTATGGCTACACCTTC | NA | NA | TRBJ1-2 | TRBV19
CASKEVAGGDYEQYF | TGTGCCAGTAAGGAGGTGGCAGGAGGTGACTACGAGCAGTACTTC | NA | NA | TRBJ2-7 | TRBV19
CASSPSGSGTDTQYF | TGTGCCAGCAGTCCTAGCGGGAGCGGGACAGATACGCAGTATTTT | NA | TRBD2 | TRBJ2-3 | TRBV28
CASSSFIREYPNEQFF | TGTGCCAGCAGCTCCTTCATCCGGGAGTATCCCAATGAGCAGTTCTTC | NA | NA | TRBJ2-1 | TRBV5-4
CASSNRRTGGLLQETQYF | TGTGCCAGCAGTAACAGAAGGACAGGGGGCTTACTCCAAGAGACCCAGTACTTC | NA | TRBD1 | TRBJ2-5 | TRBV27
CASSNRDSGTDTQYF | TGTGCCAGCAGTAACCGGGACAGCGGCACAGATACGCAGTATTTT | NA | TRBD1 | TRBJ2-3 | TRBV28
CASSFPGSWRNGYTF | TGTGCCAGCAGCTTCCCAGGGAGTTGGCGGAATGGCTACACCTTC | NA | NA | TRBJ1-2 | TRBV7-2
CASSYTRGMNTEAFF | TGTGCCAGCAGCTATACCAGGGGTATGAACACTGAAGCTTTCTTT | NA | NA | TRBJ1-1 | TRBV13
CASSQGGRVENEKLFF | TGCGCCAGCAGCCAAGGGGGAAGGGTGGAGAATGAAAAACTGTTTTTT | NA | NA | TRBJ1-4 | TRBV4-3
CSVELGHPYNEQFF | TGCAGCGTTGAACTTGGACACCCGTACAATGAGCAGTTCTTC | NA | NA | TRBJ2-1 | TRBV29-1
CASSSEWTGPETQYF | TGTGCCAGCAGTTCCGAATGGACAGGTCCGGAGACCCAGTACTTC | NA | TRBD1 | TRBJ2-5 | TRBV6-5
CASSRGTQNEAFF | TGTGCCAGCAGTCGTGGAACCCAAAATGAAGCTTTCTTT | NA | NA | TRBJ1-1 | TRBV11-2
CASSFFGGSRTYEQYF | TGTGCCAGCAGTTTTTTCGGGGGGAGCCGAACCTACGAGCAGTACTTC | few | TRBD2 | TRBJ2-7 | TRBV28
CASSLWGEDTEAFF | TGCGCCAGCAGCCTCTGGGGCGAAGATACTGAAGCTTTCTTT | NA | NA | TRBJ1-1 | TRBV4-3
CASSVKGQGNYEQYF | TGTGCCAGCAGTGTCAAGGGACAGGGAAACTACGAGCAGTACTTC | NA | TRBD1 | TRBJ2-7 | TRBV27
CARCKGWYPYEQYF | TGTGCCAGGTGCAAGGGTTGGTATCCCTACGAGCAGTACTTC | few | NA | TRBJ2-7 | TRBV6-1
CASSATSGRAGETQYF | TGTGCCAGCAGTGCCACTAGCGGGAGGGCCGGAGAGACCCAGTACTTC | NA | TRBD2 | TRBJ2-5 | TRBV6-7
CASSPHGGEGETQYF | TGCGCCAGCAGCCCGCACGGGGGAGAGGGAGAGACCCAGTACTTC | NA | NA | TRBJ2-5 | TRBV4-3
CASSSSSGANNEQFF | TGCGCCAGCAGCTCCTCTAGCGGAGCCAACAATGAGCAGTTCTTC | NA | TRBD2 | TRBJ2-1 | TRBV5-1
CASRRRGGWDNEQFF | TGTGCCAGCAGGCGCCGGGGGGGCTGGGACAATGAGCAGTTCTTC | few | TRBD2 | TRBJ2-1 | TRBV7-2